This TCR beta chain is drawn from a study of control samples from healthy donors and cancer patients. Germline CDR1 LGHDT, CDR2 YNNKEL (reference sequence). The CDR3 is 14 residues long. V shed 4 bases and J shed 6 bases, with 16 bases lying between them. TCRdb keeps only in-frame clones here, not all; method: immunoSEQ multiplex PCR. The table has some 87,000 clones, 84% seen once; the top ten hold around 10%. This chain connects TRBV3-1 (or the pseudogene TRBV3-2) to TRBJ2-7; D could derive from TRBD1 or TRBD2 (6 bases each). Sequencing was done on a sample of PBMCs. The sequence was obtained from a man aged 55 to 69 with head and neck cancer. CDR3 nucleotide sequence: TGTGCCAGCAGCCCGGGGGCTAGCGTTCGCGAGCAGTACTTC. It codes for CASSPGASVREQYF.